The rows below give T cell receptor beta chains drawn from one sample of a study of CD8 T cells in Susac syndrome. TCRdb analysed the immunoSEQ multiplex PCR reads with MiXCR anew, one entry per CDR3 protein. The top ten clones hold about 0.13% of a sample with around 160,000 distinct CDR3 sequences, around 94% of them seen once. The specimen sequenced was CD4+ T cells from PBMCs. These receptors all stem from a human donor in good health. Each CDR3 is given with its conserved first and last residue. D genes are given only for firm matches. For some rows the clone size is stated as once, few or many, or as a class when expanded; others skip it.

-	TRBV20-1	-	TRBJ2-1	TGCAGTGCTAACGGACTCCCTGGGCAGTTCTTC	CSANGLPGQFF
TRBD2	TRBV4-2	-	TRBJ2-5	TGTGCCAGCAGCCAAGACTCGGCTAGCGGGAGGGAGACCCAGTACTTC	CASSQDSASGRETQYF
TRBD2	TRBV28	-	TRBJ2-5	TGTGCCAGCAGTTCACCGACTAGCGCGTACCAAGAGACCCAGTACTTC	CASSSPTSAYQETQYF
-	TRBV30	-	TRBJ2-1	TGTGCCTGGAGTGTACTCAATTATGAGCAGTTCTTC	CAWSVLNYEQFF
TRBD1	TRBV9	-	TRBJ1-1	TGTGCCAGCAGCGAACAAGGACAGGCGAACACTGAAGCTTTCTTT	CASSEQGQANTEAFF
-	TRBV20-1	-	TRBJ2-7	TGCAGTGCTAGAGATCAGGCAGCCACCTACGAGCAGTACTTC	CSARDQAATYEQYF
-	TRBV6-6	-	TRBJ1-1	TGTGCCAGCCCCAGGACAGCCGAGAGGAACACTGAAGCTTTCTTT	CASPRTAERNTEAFF
TRBD1	TRBV2	-	TRBJ1-6	TGTGCCAGCAGGTCCCAAGGGGGCGTTTCACCCCTCCACTTT	CASRSQGGVSPLHF
-	TRBV9	once	TRBJ2-1	TGTGCCAGCACCCTGGGGGGGCTAGCGGAGTCTGAGCAGTTCTTC	CASTLGGLAESEQFF
-	TRBV12-3/TRBV12-4	-	TRBJ1-1	TGTGCCAGCGGATTTACAGGGTCATTCACTGAAGCTTTCTTT	CASGFTGSFTEAFF
-	TRBV9	-	TRBJ2-2	TGTGCCAGCAGCGCAGCTGGGGGCAGGAGCGGGGAGCTGTTTTTT	CASSAAGGRSGELFF
-	TRBV20-1	once	TRBJ1-2	TGCAGCCGTGATCGACAGGCTTACGGCTACACCTTC	CSRDRQAYGYTF
TRBD2	TRBV15	-	TRBJ2-3	TGTGCCACCAGCAGAACATTACGGAAGGGACTATATACAGATACGCAGTATTTT	CATSRTLRKGLYTDTQYF
-	TRBV15	-	TRBJ1-2	TGTGCCACCAGCAGAGCCCAGTTCTATGGCTACACCTTC	CATSRAQFYGYTF
-	TRBV15	-	TRBJ2-3	TGTGCCACCAGCAGGGAAGTGCAGTATTTT	CATSREVQYF
-	TRBV30	-	TRBJ2-1	TGTGCCTGGAGTGCTTTTACCGCCGGGAATGAGCAGTTCTTC	CAWSAFTAGNEQFF
-	TRBV20-1	-	TRBJ1-6	TGCAGTGCGACATTAGGTGACTCACCCCTCCACTTT	CSATLGDSPLHF
-	TRBV6-2/TRBV6-3	-	TRBJ2-4	TGTGCCACCACCCCCCGGGGCGATTTGTACATTCAGTACTTC	CATTPRGDLYIQYF
TRBD2	TRBV7-2	-	TRBJ2-1	TGTGCCAGCAGCTTTTTGACTAGCGGGGGATTAGGTGAGCAGTTCTTC	CASSFLTSGGLGEQFF
-	TRBV7-2	-	TRBJ2-1	TGTGCCAGCAGCTTAGACTGGAGCTCCTACAATGAGCAGTTCTTC	CASSLDWSSYNEQFF
TRBD1	TRBV20-1	-	TRBJ2-1	TGCAGTGCCCTACCGGGACAGGGGTACAATGAGCAGTTCTTC	CSALPGQGYNEQFF
TRBD2	TRBV9	-	TRBJ2-1	TGTGCCAGCAGCGTAGATGTGAGCGGGGCGGGCACCTACAATGAGCAGTTCTTC	CASSVDVSGAGTYNEQFF
-	TRBV18	-	TRBJ2-7	TGTGCCAGCTCACCCGGAGAGGAGTACGAGCAGTACTTC	CASSPGEEYEQYF
-	TRBV11-1	-	TRBJ2-5	TGTGCCAGCAGTTTCAGGGTTGGAGAGACCCAGTACTTC	CASSFRVGETQYF
-	TRBV30	-	TRBJ1-2	TGTGCCTGGAGTGTACACGGTACTAACTATGGCTACACCTTC	CAWSVHGTNYGYTF
TRBD2	TRBV5-4	-	TRBJ2-1	TGTGCCAGCAGCTCTAGCGGGGGAAAATACAATGAGCAGTTCTTC	CASSSSGGKYNEQFF
-	TRBV5-6	-	TRBJ1-1	TGTGCCAGCACCCAGGGCGGACAGAACACTGAAGCTTTCTTT	CASTQGGQNTEAFF
-	TRBV29-1	-	TRBJ2-6	TGCAGCGTGTCCGTAGCCTCTGGGGCCAACGTCCTGACTTTC	CSVSVASGANVLTF
-	TRBV29-1	-	TRBJ2-5	TGCAGCGTTGAAGTGGCGGGGGCGACCCAGTACTTC	CSVEVAGATQYF